Each of the 28 T cell receptor beta chains below was sequenced from the same sample in a study of T cell responses to AZD1222 COVID-19 vaccine. Clones were sequenced by immunoSEQ multiplex PCR, and TCRdb holds only the in-frame ones, with some missing. The sample holds fewer than 130,000 clones; around 81% are singletons and the top ten take roughly 5%. This specimen was peripheral blood, taken on day 0 of AZD1222 vaccination. The receptors were sampled from an adult in good health.

The chain combines TRBV9 with TRBJ2-6, with unresolved D. CDR3 length: 17 residues. The germline V gene has CDR1 SGDLS and CDR2 YYNGEE. V lost 4 bases and J 2 bases, leaving 16 bases between the germline ends. CDR3 protein: CASSPRWGGAGANVLTF. CDR3 coding DNA: TGTGCCAGCAGCCCCCGGTGGGGTGGTGCTGGGGCCAACGTCCTGACTTTC.

This chain connects TRBV7-9 to TRBJ1-1; D ambiguous. CDR1 and CDR2 (germline): SEHNR, FQNEAQ (reference sequence). The germline V and J ends were trimmed by 3 bases and 1 base, with 3 bases remaining between them. The CDR3 extends over 12 amino acids. In DNA form, the CDR3 reads TGTGCCAGCAGCTTCCGGAACACTGAAGCTTTCTTT. Translation gives CASSFRNTEAFF.

CDR3: CASSYPRQGGDSPLHF. Here the CDR3 DNA reads TGTGCCAGCAGTTACCCTAGACAGGGAGGGGATTCACCCCTCCACTTT. The rearrangement uses TRBV28 and TRBJ1-6; 7 bases are a match to TRBD1. This CDR3 contains 16 residues. The J segment lost 8 bases and the V segment lost 4 bases, leaving 11 bases of the junction unmatched. CDR1 and CDR2 (germline): MDHEN, SYDVKM.

This chain links TRBV28 with TRBJ2-3; D is uncertain. The CDR3 spans 15 residues. V lost 8 bases and J lost 0, with 15 bases in between. Per germline, CDR1 MDHEN and CDR2 SYDVKM. The CDR3 DNA reads as TGTGCCAGCCCCCCCCGGCAGTCTAGCACAGATACGCAGTATTTT. It translates to CASPPRQSSTDTQYF.

The V call is TRBV7-8, the J call TRBJ2-7, with 7 bases identical to TRBD2. CDR3 length equals 14 residues. CDR1 is SGHVS, CDR2 FQNEAQ, per germline. After removal of 1 base from V and 7 bases from J, the junction contained 7 bases not matched to a gene. The CDR3 DNA follows: TGTGCCAGCAGCTTAGATGGGAGCGGGAATGAGCAGTACTTC. Its protein is CASSLDGSGNEQYF.

The chain links TRBV6-2 or TRBV6-3 to TRBJ1-1; no clear D gene. Per the germline V gene, CDR1 is MNHEY and CDR2 is SVGEGT. V lost 6 bases and J lost 4, with 15 bases in between. The CDR3 is 14 residues long. The chain's CDR3 is CASSQDPRITEAFF. In nucleotides, the CDR3 is TGTGCCAGCAGCCAGGATCCAAGGATCACTGAAGCTTTCTTT.

This chain joins TRBV7-9 and TRBJ2-7, with D perhaps being TRBD1 or TRBD2 (6 bases each). The length of the CDR3 is 16 residues. Germline CDR1 and CDR2: SEHNR and FQNEAQ (reference sequence). V lost 5 bases, J lost 7 bases, and 24 bases lay in between. CDR3: CASSTPAGPRGWEQYF. CDR3 nucleotides: TGTGCCAGCAGCACTCCGGCGGGACCGAGGGGGTGGGAGCAGTACTTC.

The chain couples TRBV7-2 to TRBJ2-7, with D possibly being TRBD1 (5 bases). The V end was cut by 4 bases, the J end by 3 bases, with 19 bases between. This CDR3 comprises 16 residues. The germline V gene encodes CDR1 SGHTA and CDR2 FQGNSA. CDR3 nucleotide sequence: TGTGCCAGCAGCTGGCTATTCACAGGAAGGGACTACGAGCAGTACTTC. This translates into CASSWLFTGRDYEQYF.

This clone appeared a single time. The same CDR3 arises from other DNA sequences in this sample as well. The CDR3 region has the DNA TGCGCCAGCAGCTCCCTGGGACAGGGCGAGCAGTACTTC. Protein product: CASSSLGQGEQYF. The J gene is TRBJ2-7, the V gene TRBV5-1, with 9 bases that match TRBD1. V was pared by 3 bases and J by 6 bases, with 4 bases of the junction left unmatched. CDR1 SGHRS and CDR2 YFSETQ come from the germline V gene. This CDR3 is 13 amino acids long.

The V gene is TRBV11-3, the J gene TRBJ2-3; 7 positions agree with TRBD2. Trimming removed 5 bases from V and 2 bases from J; junction bases left unmatched: 10. The CDR3 spans 16 residues. Germline-derived CDR1 and CDR2 are SGHNT and YENEEA. DNA of the CDR3: TGTGCCAGCAGCGCCTTCGGGGGGTTGGTCACAGATACGCAGTATTTT. Amino acid sequence: CASSAFGGLVTDTQYF.

The CDR3 is CASSQQTTGYEQYF. CDR3 bases: TGCGCCAGCAGCCAACAAACGACAGGTTACGAGCAGTACTTC. V and J are TRBV4-1 and TRBJ2-7; D possibly corresponds to TRBD1 (6 bases). The CDR3 is 14 amino acids. Germline lookup yields CDR1 MGHRA and CDR2 YSYEKL. Trimming left V 2 bases short and J 4 bases short, with 12 bases between.

This chain uses TRBV23-1 with TRBJ1-2, with 7 bases aligning to TRBD1. TRBV23-1 is given ORF status, its function remaining uncertain. V lost 0 bases, J lost 4 bases, and 5 bases stayed unmatched. There are 15 residues in the CDR3. Here the CDR3 DNA reads TGCGCCAGCAGTCAATCGGTGGGGGACAGCTATGGCTACACCTTC. Protein sequence: CASSQSVGDSYGYTF.

V usage is TRBV7-2 and J usage is TRBJ1-6, with TRBD1 matching 8 bases. This CDR3 contains 15 residues. Trimming removed 2 bases from V and 6 bases from J; junction bases left unmatched: 3. Germline CDR1 is SGHTA and CDR2 is FQGNSA. The CDR3 DNA reads TGTGCCAGCAGCTTATCGGGACAGGTTAATTCACCCCTCCACTTT. Translation gives CASSLSGQVNSPLHF.

J is TRBJ1-1 and V is TRBV3-1 (or the pseudogene TRBV3-2); D is unclear. V shed 0 bases and J shed 6 bases, with 8 bases lying between them. The CDR3 runs to 13 residues. Germline CDR1 is LGHDT and CDR2 is YNNKEL (reference sequence). As DNA, the CDR3 is TGTGCCAGCAGCCAAGATCGGGGTGCTGAAGCTTTCTTT. Translation gives CASSQDRGAEAFF.

This sequence joins TRBV30 and TRBJ1-5, with no clear D. CDR3 length: 12 amino acids. The germline V and J ends were trimmed by 2 bases and 9 bases, with 11 bases remaining between them. Germline assignment: CDR1 GTSNPN and CDR2 SVGIG (reference sequence). This chain's CDR3 is CAWSHVAGPQHF. The DNA for the CDR3 is TGTGCCTGGAGTCACGTAGCCGGGCCCCAGCATTTT.

On this clone: The same CDR3 can be traced to other DNA sequences in this sample. The chain uses TRBV18 and TRBJ1-1; possibly TRBD1 for D (6 bases). Between the trimmed V and J ends, which lost 6 bases and 0 bases, there was a span of 11 bases. The germline gives CDR1 KGHSH, CDR2 LQKENI. This CDR3 comprises 14 residues. The CDR3 region is CASSPDRLNTEAFF. For the CDR3, the DNA is TGTGCCAGCTCCCCCGACAGGCTGAACACTGAAGCTTTCTTT.

The chain uses TRBV3-1 (or the pseudogene TRBV3-2) and TRBJ2-7, with D possibly matching TRBD2 (6 bases). CDR1 and CDR2 (germline): LGHDT, YNNKEL (reference sequence). Trimming took 4 bases from V and 0 from J, leaving 10 bases between them. The CDR3 totals 14 residues. The chain's CDR3 is CASSRNGGSYEQYF. The CDR3 coding sequence is TGTGCCAGCAGCCGAAACGGGGGCTCCTACGAGCAGTACTTC.

The chain is built from TRBV19 and TRBJ1-4, with 7 bases that match TRBD1. This CDR3 is 15 amino acids long. Trimming at V came to 7 bases and at J to 5 bases, leaving 10 bases not matched to a gene. The germline V gene encodes CDR1 LNHDA and CDR2 SQIVND (reference sequence). The CDR3 region has the DNA TGTGCCAGTACCCAAAGGGGGCAGCTAAATGAAAAACTGTTTTTT. It specifies CASTQRGQLNEKLFF.

A single count supports this clone. This chain uses TRBV3-1 (or the pseudogene TRBV3-2) with TRBJ2-5, with TRBD1 matching over 10 bases. Germline CDR1 and CDR2: LGHDT and YNNKEL (reference sequence). The CDR3 consists of 14 residues. V lost 4 bases to trimming and J lost 5 bases; unmatched junction nucleotides: 4. CDR3 nucleotides: TGTGCCAGCAGCCGACAGGGGGCAGGGGAGACCCAGTACTTC. It is translated as CASSRQGAGETQYF.

This sequence joins TRBV10-2 and TRBJ1-2; no clear D gene. Per germline, CDR1 WSHSY and CDR2 SAAADI. V shed 4 bases and J shed 10 bases, with 13 bases lying between them. The CDR3 totals 12 residues. CDR3 loop: CASSVLFTDYTF. In DNA form, the CDR3 reads TGCGCCAGCAGTGTTCTGTTTACGGACTACACCTTC.

V gene TRBV3-1 (or the pseudogene TRBV3-2) combines with J gene TRBJ2-7; tentatively, D is TRBD1 or TRBD2 (6 bases each). The CDR3 extends over 16 amino acids. The germline gives CDR1 LGHDT, CDR2 YNNKEL (reference sequence). Deletions cut 4 bases from V and 4 bases from J, with 20 bases between. The chain's CDR3 is CASSLQGGGTTYEQYF. The DNA of the CDR3 is TGTGCCAGCAGCCTCCAAGGAGGGGGGACAACTTACGAGCAGTACTTC.

This clone was detected only a few times. This rearrangement joins TRBV7-9 to TRBJ2-5; 8 bases are a match to TRBD2. The length of the CDR3 is 17 residues. The germline CDR1 and CDR2 sequences are SEHNR and FQNEAQ (reference sequence). V lost 5 bases to trimming and J lost 5 bases; unmatched junction nucleotides: 16. CDR3 DNA sequence: TGTGCCAGCAGCCCCCCATACCGACTAGCGAGGGGGGAGACCCAGTACTTC. This encodes CASSPPYRLARGETQYF.

Only a few counts were recorded for this clone. The chain combines TRBV28 with TRBJ2-7; maybe TRBD2 (6 bases). Trimming removed 7 bases from V and 0 bases from J, with 10 bases in between. Germline V gene data show CDR1 as MDHEN and CDR2 as SYDVKM. The CDR3 sequence is 13 residues long. In nucleotides, the CDR3 is TGTGCCAGCATGGGACTGAACTCCTACGAGCAGTACTTC. Protein sequence: CASMGLNSYEQYF.

V and J are TRBV4-3 and TRBJ1-2, with D uncertain. Germline loops: CDR1 LGHNA, CDR2 YSLEER. The V and J ends lost 4 bases and 2 bases respectively, with 8 bases between them. CDR3 length: 13 amino acids. In nucleotides, the CDR3 is TGCGCCAGCAGCCGAGAACGGAACTATGGCTACACCTTC. Amino acids: CASSRERNYGYTF.

The chain employs TRBV4-2 and TRBJ2-2; 7 bases match TRBD1. Germline CDR1 LGHNA, CDR2 YNFKEQ. The CDR3 spans 17 residues. V lost 1 base, J lost 2 bases, and 7 bases stayed unmatched. CDR3 coding DNA: TGTGCCAGCAGCCAAGGCAAACAGGGGAGCAACACCGGGGAGCTGTTTTTT. This encodes CASSQGKQGSNTGELFF.

The rearrangement joins TRBV5-6 to TRBJ1-2, with TRBD1 matching 7 bases. The CDR3 is made up of 16 amino acids. Germline V lookup: CDR1 SGHDT, CDR2 YYEEEE. J lost 4 bases, V lost 0 bases, and 9 bases had no gene match. The CDR3 DNA is TGTGCCAGCAGCTTGGCGGGCAGGGGGTCCTCCTATGGCTACACCTTC. This gives the protein CASSLAGRGSSYGYTF.

The chain combines TRBV28 with TRBJ1-6, with a tentative D call TRBD1 (5 bases). V shed 5 bases and J shed 10 bases, with 18 bases lying between them. In germline, CDR1 is MDHEN, CDR2 SYDVKM. This CDR3 is built from 15 residues. For the CDR3, the DNA is TGTGCCAGCAGTGCCCGGGACCGGGCGGGGTCACCCCTCCACTTT. It translates to CASSARDRAGSPLHF.

This clone was counted a single time. This chain connects TRBV6-5 to TRBJ2-3; TRBD2 matches 10 bases. The length of the CDR3 is 16 residues. Germline-derived CDR1 and CDR2 are MNHEY and SVGAGI. With V trimmed by 4 bases and J by 6 bases, 10 bases remained unmatched. The CDR3 sequence is CASSSRTSGGGDTQYF. CDR3 coding DNA: TGTGCCAGCAGTTCTAGGACTAGCGGTGGAGGCGATACGCAGTATTTT.